The 9 T cell receptor beta chains given below trace back to one sample, sequenced in a study of T cells in Graves' hyperthyroidism and ophthalmopathy. Amplified TCR beta CDR3 regions came from RNA transcripts. First-round RT-PCR of the TCR CDR3 relied on the HTBI primer set. TCRdb re-derived calls from the multiplex PCR reads in MiXCR, one entry per CDR3 protein. In the table there are 280,000 or so distinct CDR3 sequences, 15% of which are singletons. Sequenced sample: blood. The origin of the receptors is a woman aged 45-60 years with Graves' hyperthyroidism that later progressed to Graves' ophthalmopathy.

The chain employs TRBV28 and TRBJ2-1, with 8 bases that match TRBD2. V shed 4 bases and J 7 bases; nucleotides not matched to a gene: 15. Germline assignment: CDR1 MDHEN and CDR2 SYDVKM. The CDR3 covers 17 residues. The CDR3 protein is CASSYGGARGGGNEQFF. CDR3 nucleotide sequence: TGTGCCAGCAGTTACGGGGGGGCGAGGGGGGGGGGGAATGAGCAGTTCTTC.

The V and J genes are TRBV5-1 and TRBJ1-2, with unresolved D. V lost 7 bases and J 5 bases, leaving 18 bases between the germline ends. The length of the CDR3 is 14 residues. The V gene's germline CDR1 is SGHRS and CDR2 YFSETQ. This CDR3 is CASGLSGQTYGYTF. CDR3 bases: TGCGCCAGCGGCCTCTCTGGGCAAACATATGGCTACACCTTC.

At least ten counts were recorded for this clonotype. The chain links TRBV10-3 to TRBJ1-2; TRBD1 matches at 11 bases. CDR3 length: 17 amino acids. V lost 3 bases and J lost 4; bases outside the gene matches: 10. From germline, CDR1 is ENHRY and CDR2 SYGVKD. The chain's CDR3 is CAISDVLDRGPSYGYTF. The CDR3 DNA follows: TGTGCCATCAGTGATGTGCTGGACAGGGGGCCAAGCTATGGCTACACCTTC.

Concerning this clonotype: Since a much larger clone is just one base distant, this may be a read error. The chain recombines TRBV12-5 with TRBJ2-1, with 7 bases aligning to TRBD1. Trimming removed 8 bases from V and 2 bases from J; junction bases left unmatched: 12. The CDR3 spans 16 residues. Germline loops: CDR1 LGHNT, CDR2 FRNRAP. The CDR3 here is CASSLEDRVPYNEQFF. The DNA for the CDR3 is TGTGCTAGTAGCCTAGAAGACAGGGTTCCCTACAATGAGCAGTTCTTC.

This clonotype has ten or more counts. The chain employs TRBV27 and TRBJ1-1; D is undetermined. The V end lost 5 bases, the J end lost 11 bases, and 18 bases lay between the germline ends. The CDR3 covers 13 residues. The germline V gene has CDR1 MNHEY and CDR2 SMNVEV (reference sequence). The CDR3 sequence is CASSLSGGVGAFF. As DNA, the CDR3 is TGTGCCAGCAGTCTTTCAGGTGGGGTCGGGGCTTTCTTT.

Ten or more counts support this clonotype. This rearrangement joins TRBV11-1 to TRBJ1-4; D remains unclear. With 5 bases removed from V and 8 bases from J, the gap between germline ends came to 15 bases. Germline CDR1 SGHAT, CDR2 FQDESV (reference sequence). The length of the CDR3 is 14 residues. CDR3: CASSRGLNEEKLFF. DNA of the CDR3: TGTGCCAGCAGCCGCGGCCTTAATGAGGAAAAACTGTTTTTT.

This clonotype was counted a few times. This may arise from a read error, as a much more abundant clone is one base away. This rearrangement joins TRBV5-1 to TRBJ2-1, with D perhaps being TRBD1 or TRBD2 (5 bases each). The V gene's germline CDR1 is SGHRS and CDR2 YFSETQ. Trimming shortened V by 1 base and J by 6 bases, and 14 bases separated the two germline ends. The CDR3 loop spans 15 amino acids. CDR3 in amino acids: CASSLNGAGGNEQFF. The CDR3 nucleotides are TGCGCCAGCAGCTTGAATGGGGCAGGAGGCAATGAGCAGTTCTTC.

Worth noting for this clonotype: This may be a read error, as it is one base from a much larger clone. This rearrangement joins TRBV2 to TRBJ2-7, with TRBD2 as a possible D gene (6 bases). Germline CDR1 SNHLY, CDR2 FYNNEI. This CDR3 has 15 amino acids. The DNA for the CDR3 is TGTGCCAGCAATGAACGGGAGCCGGGGGCCTACGAGCAGTACTTC. Its protein product is CASNEREPGAYEQYF.

Many counts were recorded for this clonotype. This chain joins TRBV5-1 and TRBJ1-4; D is possibly TRBD1 (5 bases). Trimming pared 0 bases from V and 7 bases from J, leaving 13 bases between. This CDR3 contains 15 residues. Per germline, CDR1 SGHRS and CDR2 YFSETQ. In DNA form, the CDR3 reads TGCGCCAGCAGCTTGGCCGTCGGGAGGGGTGAAAAACTGTTTTTT. Translating gives CASSLAVGRGEKLFF.